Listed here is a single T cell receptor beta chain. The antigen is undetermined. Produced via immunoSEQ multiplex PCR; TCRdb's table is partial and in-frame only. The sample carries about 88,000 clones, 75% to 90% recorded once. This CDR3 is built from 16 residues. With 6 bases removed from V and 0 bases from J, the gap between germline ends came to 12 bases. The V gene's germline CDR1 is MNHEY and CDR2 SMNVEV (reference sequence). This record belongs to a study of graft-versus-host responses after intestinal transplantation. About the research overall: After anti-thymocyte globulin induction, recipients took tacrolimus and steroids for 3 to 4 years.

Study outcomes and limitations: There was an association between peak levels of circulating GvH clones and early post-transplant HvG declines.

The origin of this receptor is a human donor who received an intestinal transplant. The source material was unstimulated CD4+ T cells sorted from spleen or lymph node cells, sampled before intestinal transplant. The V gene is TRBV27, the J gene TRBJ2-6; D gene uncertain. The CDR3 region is CASRETLSSGANVLTF. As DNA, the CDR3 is TGTGCCAGCAGGGAGACCTTAAGCTCTGGGGCCAACGTCCTGACTTTC.